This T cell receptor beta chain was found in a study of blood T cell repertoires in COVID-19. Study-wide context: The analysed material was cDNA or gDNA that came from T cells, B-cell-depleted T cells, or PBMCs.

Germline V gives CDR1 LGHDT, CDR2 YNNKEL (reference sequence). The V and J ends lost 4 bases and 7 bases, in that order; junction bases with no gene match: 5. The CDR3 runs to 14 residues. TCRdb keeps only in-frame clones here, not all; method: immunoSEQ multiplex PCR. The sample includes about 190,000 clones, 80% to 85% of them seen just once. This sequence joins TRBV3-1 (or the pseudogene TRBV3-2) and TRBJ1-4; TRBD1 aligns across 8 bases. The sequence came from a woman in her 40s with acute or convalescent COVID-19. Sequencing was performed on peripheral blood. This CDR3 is CASSLGTGAEKLFF. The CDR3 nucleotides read TGTGCCAGCAGCCTAGGGACAGGAGCTGAAAAACTGTTTTTT.